This TCR beta chain came from a study of siplizumab effects on memory and regulatory T cells. V was pared by 7 bases and J by 0 bases, with 9 bases of the junction left unmatched. Per germline, CDR1 WSHSY and CDR2 SAAADI. CDR3 size: 18 residues. TCRdb's table, derived via immunoSEQ multiplex PCR, lists solely in-frame clones and lacks some. The data show over 65,000 clones, with approximately 95% seen just once and about 18% held by the top ten. This clonotype was sampled from a human donor in good health. The chain joins TRBV10-2 to TRBJ2-6; 10 bases agree with TRBD1. The sample was CD8+ T cells sorted from blood. In DNA, the CDR3 is TGCGCCAGCATGGGGGGGACAGGGGCTCTCTCTGGGGCCAACGTCCTGACTTTC. It yields the protein CASMGGTGALSGANVLTF.